Shown below are 19 T cell receptor delta chains from a single sample sequenced in a study of gamma-delta chains in newborns, infants, children. TCRdb redid the clone calls on the reads with CATT. Of under 7,000 delta-chain clones in the sample, 11% were seen once. The specimen was blood. The receptors stem from a child who was a newborn, infant or young child, either healthy, febrile or measles-vaccinated (not recorded which).

The rearrangement joins TRDV2 to TRDJ2, with 10 bases aligning to TRDD3. Germline V gene data show CDR1 as GEAIGNYY and CDR2 as EKD. The CDR3 is 17 amino acids. Trimming at V came to 5 bases and at J to 2 bases, leaving 10 bases not matched to a gene. DNA of the CDR3: TGTGCCTGTGCTCTACTTTGTGGGGGATACTTGACAGCACAACTCTTCTTT. Translating gives CACALLCGGYLTAQLFF.

This clone is judged medium-sized. Distinct nucleotide sequences in the sample also encode this CDR3. The chain combines TRDV2 with TRDJ3; 8 nucleotides agree with TRDD3. Germline CDR1 and CDR2: GEAIGNYY and EKD. The CDR3 contains 18 residues. J lost 0 bases, V lost 0 bases, and 3 bases had no gene match. The CDR3 reads CACDTVGDSSWDTRQMFF. The CDR3 DNA reads as TGTGCCTGTGACACCGTGGGGGATTCCTCCTGGGACACCCGACAGATGTTTTTC.

This clone showed up just a few times. Since a far larger clone is one base different, this is likely a read error. The same CDR3 can be traced to other DNA sequences in this sample. This sequence joins TRDV2 and TRDJ2; TRDD3 is a possible D gene (5 bases). CDR1 and CDR2 from the germline V gene are GEAIGNYY and EKD. The CDR3 is made up of 18 amino acids. This CDR3 is CACDTVGPREHLTAQLFF. The DNA of the CDR3 is TGTGCCTGTGACACGGTGGGGCCACGCGAACATTTGACAGCGCAACTCTTCTTT.

The genes are TRDV2 and TRDJ1; 8 positions agree with TRDD3. V shed 3 bases, J shed 0 bases, and the junction held 14 bases outside the gene matches. This CDR3 spans 18 amino acids. Per germline, CDR1 GEAIGNYY and CDR2 EKD. CDR3 nucleotides: TGTGCCTGTGACCCTCTTCGTAATGGGGGATCCCACACCGATAAACTCATCTTT. It is translated as CACDPLRNGGSHTDKLIF.

In this sample, this clone turned up a few times. This could be a read error, since a much larger clone is one nucleotide away. Other nucleotide sequences from this sample produce the same CDR3. The rearrangement uses TRDV2 and TRDJ1, with 13 positions matching TRDD3. The CDR3 runs to 18 residues. Germline V CDR1 and CDR2: GEAIGNYY, EKD. V gave up 3 bases and J gave up 1 base; unmatched junction bases: 10. The CDR3 DNA sequence: TGTGCCTGTGACCGTTTACTGGGGGATACGCGAGGCACCGATAAACTCATCTTT. This encodes CACDRLLGDTRGTDKLIF.

This chain connects TRDV2 to TRDJ1, with 11 bases that match TRDD3. In germline, CDR1 is GEAIGNYY, CDR2 EKD. This CDR3 has 15 amino acids. J was trimmed by 1 base and V by 3 bases; bases with no gene match: 3. This CDR3 reads CACDYWGIVTDKLIF. For the CDR3, the DNA is TGTGCCTGTGACTACTGGGGGATAGTCACCGATAAACTCATCTTT.

The V gene is TRDV2, the J gene TRDJ1; 9 bases are shared with TRDD3. The CDR3 consists of 15 residues. Germline V gives CDR1 GEAIGNYY, CDR2 EKD. Trimming took 3 bases from V and 11 from J; bases not matched to a gene: 15. CDR3 loop: CACDPLLGDTDMLIF. Written as DNA, the CDR3 is TGTGCCTGTGACCCTTTACTGGGGGACACCGATATGCTCATCTTT.

This clone was counted only a few times. This sequence is one base from a far larger clone and is likely a read error. The chain carries TRDV2 and TRDJ3; 13 bases match TRDD3. CDR3 length: 20 residues. Trimming removed 5 bases from V and 1 base from J; junction bases left unmatched: 10. CDR1 is GEAIGNYY, CDR2 EKD, per germline. The CDR3 sequence: CACGRLGDTSGSWDTRQMFF. CDR3 DNA sequence: TGTGCCTGTGGCCGACTGGGGGATACGAGTGGATCCTGGGACACCCGACAGATGTTTTTC.

The sample holds a few counts of this clone. CDR3 coding DNA: TGTGCCTGTGACACCTTACGTACTGGGGGAAGCTCCTGGGACACCCGACAGATGTTTTTC. It translates to CACDTLRTGGSSWDTRQMFF. The chain is built from TRDV2 and TRDJ3, with 9 bases fitting TRDD3. This CDR3 contains 20 residues. Germline trimming cut 0 bases from V and 0 bases from J; bases unmatched to any gene: 8. The V gene's germline CDR1 is GEAIGNYY and CDR2 EKD.

J is TRDJ1 and V is TRDV3; D gene unclear. Germline assignment: CDR1 TVYSNPD and CDR2 GDNSRS (reference sequence). This CDR3 has 16 residues. Trimming stripped 1 base from V and 0 bases from J, with 18 bases between. The CDR3, as DNA: TGTGCCTTTAAAGGGGTTCTCCAACCGTACACCGATAAACTCATCTTT. Its protein product is CAFKGVLQPYTDKLIF. The variable domain in full, with the rest retrieved from reference TRDV3 and TRDJ1, is CDKVTQSSPDQTVASGSEVVLLCTYDTVYSNPDLFWYRIRPDYSFQFVFYGDNSRSEGADFTQGRFSVKHILTQKAFHLVISPVRTEDSATYYCAFKGVLQPYTDKLIFGKGTRVTVEP.

This clone was seen a few times. The protein TCRdb gives is from a much larger clone and does not agree with this DNA's translation at residue 13, likely a read error; the protein shown here comes from the DNA. The gene calls are TRDV2 and TRDJ1; D gene ambiguous. The germline CDR1 and CDR2 sequences are GEAIGNYY and EKD. This CDR3 has 15 residues. CDR3 DNA: TGTGCCTGTGACACAGTAGGGGCGAAGTCTAATAAACCCATCTTT. Translating gives CACDTVGAKSNKPIF.

This clone turned up a few times. This chain links TRDV2 with TRDJ3; 9 nucleotides agree with TRDD3. V lost 2 bases to trimming and J lost 3 bases; unmatched junction nucleotides: 7. The CDR3 is made up of 18 amino acids. Germline V lookup: CDR1 GEAIGNYY, CDR2 EKD. The CDR3 is CACDSTGDTGWDTRQMFF. The DNA for the CDR3 is TGTGCCTGTGACAGTACTGGGGATACGGGCTGGGACACCCGACAGATGTTTTTC.

This clone appeared a few times. This sequence joins TRDV2 and TRDJ1; possibly TRDD2 or TRDD3 for D (5 bases each). Germline V gene lookup returns CDR1 GEAIGNYY and CDR2 EKD. The CDR3 length is 17 residues. The ends were cut back, 3 bases at V and 1 base at J, with 20 bases in the middle. This chain's CDR3 is CACDPLLLRGGTDKLIF. CDR3 sequence (DNA): TGTGCCTGTGACCCCCTCCTTCTCCGAGGGGGCACCGATAAACTCATCTTT.

V is TRDV2 and J is TRDJ3; D is undetermined. The CDR3 is made up of 18 amino acids. CDR1 and CDR2 from the germline V gene are GEAIGNYY and EKD. V was clipped by 0 bases and J by 1 base, with 12 bases between them. CDR3 in amino acids: CACDTVRGPSWDTRQMFF. In DNA form, the CDR3 reads TGTGCCTGTGACACCGTCCGGGGTCCGTCCTGGGACACCCGACAGATGTTTTTC.

This clone was detected a few times. No V segment was called; the J segment is TRDJ3; the table gives TRDD3 as D, unverified against the DNA. This CDR3 comprises 19 residues. The DNA for the CDR3 is TGTGCCTGTGACACCGCCGATACTCAGAGCTCCTGGGACACCCGACAGATGTTTTTC. Its translation is CACDTADTQSSWDTRQMFF.

By share of the sample, this clone is medium-sized. V is TRDV2 and J is TRDJ1, with 13 positions matching TRDD3. Germline V gives CDR1 GEAIGNYY, CDR2 EKD. The CDR3 is made up of 16 amino acids. V lost 2 bases to trimming and J lost 0 bases; unmatched junction nucleotides: 2. CDR3 in DNA: TGTGCCTGTGACATACTGGGGGATACGTACACCGATAAACTCATCTTT. As protein: CACDILGDTYTDKLIF.

This clone was recorded a few times. This chain joins TRDV2 and TRDJ1, with D possibly matching TRDD3 (6 bases). The V and J ends lost 3 bases and 0 bases respectively, with 13 bases between them. The CDR3 runs to 15 residues. Germline V lookup: CDR1 GEAIGNYY, CDR2 EKD. CDR3 sequence (DNA): TGTGCCTGTGACCCCCTGGGGCCCCACACCGATAAACTCATCTTT. This translates into CACDPLGPHTDKLIF.

Turning to this clone: The junction and the germline gene differ at one end; a read error may be behind it. The chain joins TRDV2 to TRDJ2, with TRDD3 identical over 7 bases. The J gene was missing in TCRdb and was found by matching the end of the DNA to germline. This CDR3 contains 15 residues. Germline CDR1 and CDR2: GEAIGNYY and EKD. In DNA form, the CDR3 reads TGTGCCGTGGACACCGTGGGGGAGACGACAGCAAAACTCTTCTTT. It is translated as CAVDTVGETTAKLFF.

About this clone: The same CDR3 arises from other DNA sequences in this sample as well. The chain uses TRDV2 and TRDJ1; 10 bases line up with TRDD3. J was trimmed by 1 base and V by 0 bases; bases with no gene match: 4. There are 16 residues in the CDR3. Germline values: CDR1 GEAIGNYY, CDR2 EKD. CDR3 in amino acids: CACDTVGDTRTDKLIF. The CDR3 bases are TGTGCCTGTGACACCGTGGGGGATACCCGCACCGATAAACTCATCTTT.